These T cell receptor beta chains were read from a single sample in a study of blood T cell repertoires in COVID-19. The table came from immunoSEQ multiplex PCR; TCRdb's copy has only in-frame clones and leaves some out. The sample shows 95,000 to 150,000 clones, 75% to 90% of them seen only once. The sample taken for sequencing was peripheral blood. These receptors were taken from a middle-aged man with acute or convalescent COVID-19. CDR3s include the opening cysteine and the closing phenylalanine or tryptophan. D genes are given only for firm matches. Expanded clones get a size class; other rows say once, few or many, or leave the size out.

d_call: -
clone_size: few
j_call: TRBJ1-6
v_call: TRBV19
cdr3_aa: CASSLQYNSPLHF
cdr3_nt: TGTGCCAGTAGTCTACAGTATAATTCACCCCTCCACTTT

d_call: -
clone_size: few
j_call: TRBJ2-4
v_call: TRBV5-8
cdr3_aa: CASSWGQDLAKNIQYF
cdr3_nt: TGTGCCAGCAGCTGGGGGCAGGACCTAGCCAAAAACATTCAGTACTTC

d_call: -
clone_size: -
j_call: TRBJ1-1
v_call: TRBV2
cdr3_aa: CASRAMQGISEAFF
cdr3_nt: TGTGCCAGCAGGGCTATGCAGGGGATTAGTGAAGCTTTCTTT

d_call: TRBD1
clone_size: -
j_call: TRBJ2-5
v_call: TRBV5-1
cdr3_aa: CASSLAPDRGETQYF
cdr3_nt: TGCGCCAGCAGCTTGGCCCCGGACAGGGGGGAGACCCAGTACTTC

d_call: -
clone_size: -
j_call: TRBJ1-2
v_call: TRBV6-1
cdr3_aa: CASSDRLGGLDGYTF
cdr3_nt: TGTGCCAGCAGTGACCGTTTGGGGGGTTTGGATGGCTACACCTTC

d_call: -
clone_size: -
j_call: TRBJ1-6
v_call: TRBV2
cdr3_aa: CASLQRRNSPLHF
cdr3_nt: TGTGCCAGCTTACAAAGAAGAAATTCACCCCTCCACTTT

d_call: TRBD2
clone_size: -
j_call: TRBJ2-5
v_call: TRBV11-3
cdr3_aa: CASSLGLAGGQYQETQYF
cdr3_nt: TGTGCCAGCAGCCTCGGACTAGCGGGGGGTCAGTACCAAGAGACCCAGTACTTC

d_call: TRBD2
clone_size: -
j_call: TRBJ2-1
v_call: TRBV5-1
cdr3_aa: CASRLAGDNEQFF
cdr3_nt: TGCGCCAGCCGACTAGCGGGTGACAATGAGCAGTTCTTC

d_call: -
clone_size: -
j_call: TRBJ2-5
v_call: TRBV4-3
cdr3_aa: CASSQGLGPGLQQETQYF
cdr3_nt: TGCGCCAGCAGCCAAGGTTTGGGTCCGGGACTTCAGCAAGAGACCCAGTACTTC

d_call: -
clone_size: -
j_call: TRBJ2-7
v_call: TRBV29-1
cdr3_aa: CSVESRGSYEQYF
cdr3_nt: TGCAGCGTTGAATCCAGGGGATCCTACGAGCAGTACTTC

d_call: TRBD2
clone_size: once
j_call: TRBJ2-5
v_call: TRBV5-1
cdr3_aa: CASQTSGNPQETQYF
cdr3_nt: TGCGCCAGTCAGACTAGCGGGAACCCCCAAGAGACCCAGTACTTC

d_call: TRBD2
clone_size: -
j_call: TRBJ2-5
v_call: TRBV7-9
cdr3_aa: CASFDSGGAQETQYF
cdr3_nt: TGTGCCAGTTTTGATAGCGGGGGGGCACAAGAGACCCAGTACTTC

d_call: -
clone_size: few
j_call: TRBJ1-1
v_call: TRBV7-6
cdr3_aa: CASSLGGANTEAFF
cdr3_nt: TGTGCCAGCAGCTTAGGTGGGGCGAACACTGAAGCTTTCTTT

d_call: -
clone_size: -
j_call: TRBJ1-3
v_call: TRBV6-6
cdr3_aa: CASSNPGYGNTIYF
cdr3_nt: TGTGCCAGCAGCAACCCAGGGTACGGAAACACCATATATTTT

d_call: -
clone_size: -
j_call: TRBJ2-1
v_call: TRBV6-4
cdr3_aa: CASSDSRADNEQFF
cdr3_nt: TGTGCCAGCAGTGACTCGAGGGCAGACAATGAGCAGTTCTTC